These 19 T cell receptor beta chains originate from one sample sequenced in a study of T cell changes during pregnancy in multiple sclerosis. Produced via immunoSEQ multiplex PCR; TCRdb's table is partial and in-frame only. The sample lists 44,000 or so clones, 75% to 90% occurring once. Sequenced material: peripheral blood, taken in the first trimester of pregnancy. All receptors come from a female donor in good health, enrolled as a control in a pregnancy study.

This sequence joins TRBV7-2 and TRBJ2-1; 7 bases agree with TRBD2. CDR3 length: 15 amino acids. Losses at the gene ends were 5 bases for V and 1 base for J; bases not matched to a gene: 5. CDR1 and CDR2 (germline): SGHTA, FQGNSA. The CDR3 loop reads CASSGSGISYNEQFF. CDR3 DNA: TGTGCCAGCAGCGGAAGCGGGATTTCCTACAATGAGCAGTTCTTC.

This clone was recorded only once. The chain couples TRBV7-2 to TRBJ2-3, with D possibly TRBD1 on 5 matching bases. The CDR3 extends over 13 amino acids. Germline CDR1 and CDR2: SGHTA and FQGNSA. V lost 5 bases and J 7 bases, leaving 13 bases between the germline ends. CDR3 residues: CASSRSRVNTQYF. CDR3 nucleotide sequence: TGTGCCAGCAGCAGGAGCAGGGTTAATACGCAGTATTTT. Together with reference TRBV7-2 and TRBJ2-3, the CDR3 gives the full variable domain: GAGVSQSPSNKVTEKGKDVELRCDPISGHTALYWYRQSLGQGLEFLIYFQGNSAPDKSGLPSDRFSAERTGGSVSTLTIQRTQQEDSAVYLCASSRSRVNTQYFGPGTRLTVL.

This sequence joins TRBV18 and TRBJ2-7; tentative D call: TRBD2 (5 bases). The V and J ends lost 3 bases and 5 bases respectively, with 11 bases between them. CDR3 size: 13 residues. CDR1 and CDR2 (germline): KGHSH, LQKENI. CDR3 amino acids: CASSPGVSDEQYF. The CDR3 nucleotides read TGTGCCAGCTCACCGGGAGTCTCGGACGAGCAGTACTTC.

The CDR3 reads CASSSGLAGLTYEQYF. DNA for the CDR3: TGTGCCAGCAGTTCGGGACTAGCGGGACTTACCTACGAGCAGTACTTC. This chain links TRBV27 with TRBJ2-7, with 13 bases lining up with TRBD2. Per germline, CDR1 MNHEY and CDR2 SMNVEV (reference sequence). This CDR3 is 16 amino acids long. With V trimmed by 4 bases and J by 2 bases, 5 bases remained unmatched.

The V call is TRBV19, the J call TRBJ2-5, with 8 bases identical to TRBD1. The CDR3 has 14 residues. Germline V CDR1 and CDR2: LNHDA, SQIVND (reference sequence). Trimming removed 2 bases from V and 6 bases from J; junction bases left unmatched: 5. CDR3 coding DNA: TGTGCCAGTAGTATAAAGAGGGACAGGAAGACCCAGTACTTC. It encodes CASSIKRDRKTQYF.

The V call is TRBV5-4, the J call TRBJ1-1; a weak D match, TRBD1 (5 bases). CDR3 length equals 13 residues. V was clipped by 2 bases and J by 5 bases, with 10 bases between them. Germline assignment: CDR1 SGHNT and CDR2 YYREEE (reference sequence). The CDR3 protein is CASSFGTRTEAFF. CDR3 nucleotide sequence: TGTGCCAGCAGCTTTGGGACTAGGACTGAAGCTTTCTTT.

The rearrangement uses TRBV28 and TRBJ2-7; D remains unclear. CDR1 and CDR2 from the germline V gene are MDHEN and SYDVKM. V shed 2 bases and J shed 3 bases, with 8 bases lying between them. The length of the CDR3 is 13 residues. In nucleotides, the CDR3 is TGTGCCAGCAGTTTAGTACGCGGCTACGAGCAGTACTTC. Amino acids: CASSLVRGYEQYF.

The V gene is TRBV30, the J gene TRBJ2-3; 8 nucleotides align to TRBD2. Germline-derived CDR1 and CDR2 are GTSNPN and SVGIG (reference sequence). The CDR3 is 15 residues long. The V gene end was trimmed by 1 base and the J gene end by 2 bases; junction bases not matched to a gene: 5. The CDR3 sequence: CAWSGGSGVTDTQYF. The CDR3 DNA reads TGTGCCTGGAGTGGGGGTAGCGGGGTCACAGATACGCAGTATTTT.

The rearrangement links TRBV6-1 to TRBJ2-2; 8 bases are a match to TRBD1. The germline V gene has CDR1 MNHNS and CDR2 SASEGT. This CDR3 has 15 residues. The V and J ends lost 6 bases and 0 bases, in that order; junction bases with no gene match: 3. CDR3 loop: CASSKDRANTGELFF. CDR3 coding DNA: TGTGCCAGCAGCAAGGACAGGGCGAACACCGGGGAGCTGTTTTTT.

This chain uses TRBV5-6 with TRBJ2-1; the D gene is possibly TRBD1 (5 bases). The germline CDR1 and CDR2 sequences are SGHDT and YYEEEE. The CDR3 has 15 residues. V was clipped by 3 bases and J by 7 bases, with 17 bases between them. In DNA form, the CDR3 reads TGTGCCAGCAGCTGGGGCACTATCCCTGGAAATGAGCAGTTCTTC. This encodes CASSWGTIPGNEQFF.

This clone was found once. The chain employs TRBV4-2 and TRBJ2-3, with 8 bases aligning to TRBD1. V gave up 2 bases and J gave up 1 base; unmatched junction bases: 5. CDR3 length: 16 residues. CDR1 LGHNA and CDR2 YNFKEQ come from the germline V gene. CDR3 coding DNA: TGTGCCAGCAGCCAATCAGGGGGACAGGGCACAGATACGCAGTATTTT. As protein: CASSQSGGQGTDTQYF.

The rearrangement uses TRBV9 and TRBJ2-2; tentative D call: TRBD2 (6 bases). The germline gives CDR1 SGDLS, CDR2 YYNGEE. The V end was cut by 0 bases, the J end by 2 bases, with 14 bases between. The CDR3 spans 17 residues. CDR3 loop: CASSVVGSGSNTGELFF. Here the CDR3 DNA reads TGTGCCAGCAGCGTAGTGGGTAGCGGTTCTAACACCGGGGAGCTGTTTTTT.

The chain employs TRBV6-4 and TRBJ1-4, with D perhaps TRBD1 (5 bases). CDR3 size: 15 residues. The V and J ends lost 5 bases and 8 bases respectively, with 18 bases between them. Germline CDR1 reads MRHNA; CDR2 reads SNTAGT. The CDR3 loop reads CASSQRDPKGEKLFF. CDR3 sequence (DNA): TGTGCCAGCAGTCAGCGGGACCCTAAGGGGGAAAAACTGTTTTTT.

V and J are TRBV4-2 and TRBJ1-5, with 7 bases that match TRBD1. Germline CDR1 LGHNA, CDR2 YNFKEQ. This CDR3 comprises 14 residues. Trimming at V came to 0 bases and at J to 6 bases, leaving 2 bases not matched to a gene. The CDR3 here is CASSQEGGGQPQHF. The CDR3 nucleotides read TGTGCCAGCAGCCAAGAAGGGGGCGGTCAGCCCCAGCATTTT.

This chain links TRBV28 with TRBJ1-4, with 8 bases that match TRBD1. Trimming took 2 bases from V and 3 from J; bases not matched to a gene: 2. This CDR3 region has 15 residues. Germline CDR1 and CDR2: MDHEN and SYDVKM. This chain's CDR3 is CASSLGQGANEKLFF. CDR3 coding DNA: TGTGCCAGCAGTTTAGGACAGGGAGCTAATGAAAAACTGTTTTTT.

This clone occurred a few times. In DNA, the CDR3 is TGTGCCAGCTCCCAGGGCCTCCATCAGCCCCAGCATTTT. Amino acid sequence: CASSQGLHQPQHF. V and J are TRBV19 and TRBJ1-5, with a tentative D call TRBD1 (5 bases). The germline V gene has CDR1 LNHDA and CDR2 SQIVND (reference sequence). The CDR3 length is 13 residues. Trimming took off 9 bases at V and 5 bases at J, with 14 bases between the two ends.

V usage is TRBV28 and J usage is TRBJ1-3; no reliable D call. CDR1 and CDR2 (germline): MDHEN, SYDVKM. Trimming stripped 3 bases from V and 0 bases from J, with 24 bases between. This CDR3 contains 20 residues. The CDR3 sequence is CASSFYAKTILESSGNTIYF. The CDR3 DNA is TGTGCCAGCAGTTTTTATGCAAAAACAATCCTAGAATCCTCTGGAAACACCATATATTTT.

In DNA form, the CDR3 reads TGCGCCAGCAGCCAACCATTACTAGCTACGGCAACCGGGGAGCTGTTTTTT. It is translated as CASSQPLLATATGELFF. This chain links TRBV4-1 with TRBJ2-2, with D perhaps matching TRBD2 (6 bases). With 2 bases removed from V and 5 bases from J, the gap between germline ends came to 18 bases. Germline V gives CDR1 MGHRA, CDR2 YSYEKL. This CDR3 is 17 amino acids long.

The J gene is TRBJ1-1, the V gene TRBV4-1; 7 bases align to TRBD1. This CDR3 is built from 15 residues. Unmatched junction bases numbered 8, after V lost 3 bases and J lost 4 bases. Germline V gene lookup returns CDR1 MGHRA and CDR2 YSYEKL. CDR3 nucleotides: TGCGCCAGCAGCCAGGAGGCAGGGGGAAGCACTGAAGCTTTCTTT. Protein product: CASSQEAGGSTEAFF.